A selection of T cell receptor beta chains follows, all from one sample in a study of control samples from healthy donors and cancer patients. Data came from immunoSEQ multiplex PCR; TCRdb stores just in-frame clones and leaves some out. The table lists 130,000 or so clones, approximately 88% of them singletons. Sequencing input: blood. All receptors derive from a man in his fifties in good health. Each CDR3 is given with its conserved first and last residue. Each record gives: clone size, J gene, V gene, D gene, CDR3 protein, CDR3 DNA. D genes are given only for firm matches. Clone size is not always given. Where it is, it says once, few, many or a class for expanded clones.

>.|TRBJ2-3|TRBV7-2|TRBD2
CASSSQSGTGDTQYF
TGTGCCAGCAGCTCCCAGAGCGGGACGGGTGATACGCAGTATTTT
>once|TRBJ1-4|TRBV7-2|.
CASSPSQVEKLFF
TGTGCCAGCAGCCCATCACAGGTTGAAAAACTGTTTTTT
>.|TRBJ1-5|TRBV19|.
CASSTGVGWDQPQHF
TGTGCCAGTAGTACCGGAGTGGGTTGGGATCAGCCCCAGCATTTT
>.|TRBJ1-2|TRBV7-8|TRBD1
CASSLDGTGTVNYGYTF
TGTGCCAGCAGCTTAGACGGCACAGGGACAGTGAACTATGGCTACACCTTC
>once|TRBJ2-1|TRBV12-3/TRBV12-4|.
CASSSLSDEQFF
TGTGCCAGCAGTTCCCTGAGTGATGAGCAGTTCTTC
>.|TRBJ2-3|TRBV6-6|TRBD1
CASNGPRDRGMDTQYF
TGTGCCAGCAATGGACCCAGGGACAGGGGAATGGATACGCAGTATTTT
>.|TRBJ1-2|TRBV9|.
CASSVVTGWIYGYTF
TGTGCCAGCAGCGTTGTAACAGGGTGGATCTATGGCTACACCTTC
>few|TRBJ1-6|TRBV2|TRBD1
CASWDSYNSPLHF
TGTGCCAGCTGGGACAGCTATAATTCACCCCTCCACTTT
>.|TRBJ1-2|TRBV5-1|TRBD1
CASSLDTGGLFGYTF
TGCGCCAGCAGCTTGGACACAGGGGGCTTATTTGGCTACACCTTC
>.|TRBJ1-1|TRBV27|.
CASSLWGEDTEAFF
TGTGCCAGCAGTTTATGGGGAGAAGACACTGAAGCTTTCTTT
>.|TRBJ1-1|TRBV5-1|.
CASSLQGVNTEAFF
TGCGCCAGCAGCTTGCAGGGTGTGAACACTGAAGCTTTCTTT
>.|TRBJ2-5|TRBV5-1|.
CASTPLGGGPETQYF
TGCGCCAGCACTCCTCTTGGGGGGGGGCCAGAGACCCAGTACTTC
>.|TRBJ1-1|TRBV28|.
CASSLSPNTEAFF
TGTGCCAGCAGTTTAAGCCCGAACACTGAAGCTTTCTTT